This T cell receptor (beta chain) was profiled in a study of blood T cell repertoires in COVID-19. In the study overall: The United States, Italy and Spain provided the acute and convalescent COVID-19 samples.

Germline V CDR1 and CDR2: LNHDA, SQIVND (reference sequence). V was clipped by 4 bases and J by 9 bases; unmatched bases: 12. This CDR3 is 15 amino acids long. The table came from immunoSEQ multiplex PCR; TCRdb's copy has only in-frame clones and leaves some out. Among 150,000 to 200,000 clones listed, 85% to 95% were seen once. The receptor was derived from a woman aged 50 to 65 with acute or convalescent COVID-19. The chain combines TRBV19 with TRBJ1-5; 7 nucleotides agree with TRBD1. Source material: peripheral blood. CDR3 in amino acids: CASSTTGSASSPQHF. In DNA form, the CDR3 reads TGTGCCAGTAGTACGACAGGGTCGGCCTCGTCGCCCCAGCATTTT.